This entry lists 9 T cell receptor beta chains sequenced from one sample in a study of Graves' ophthalmopathy and Graves' hyperthyroidism. Researchers took RNA transcripts and amplified TCR beta CDR3 regions from them. RT-PCR in the first round used HTBI primers; a second-round multiplex PCR followed. Each CDR3 protein gets one entry after TCRdb re-called the multiplex PCR reads with MiXCR. The sample carries about 210,000 distinct CDR3 sequences, approximately 29% recorded once. Sequencing used peripheral blood. The receptors here all came from a man aged 50 or older with Graves' ophthalmopathy.

Ten or more counts support this clonotype. V and J are TRBV6-1 and TRBJ1-2, with a possible D match to TRBD1 (6 bases). CDR3 size: 12 residues. V shed 5 bases and J shed 8 bases, with 12 bases lying between them. The germline V gene encodes CDR1 MNHNS and CDR2 SASEGT. The CDR3 sequence is CASSPQGSGYTF. CDR3 bases: TGTGCCAGCAGTCCCCAGGGGTCCGGCTACACCTTC.

The chain couples TRBV27 to TRBJ2-5; TRBD2 matches 8 bases. From germline, CDR1 is MNHEY and CDR2 SMNVEV (reference sequence). V lost 0 bases to trimming and J lost 1 base; unmatched junction nucleotides: 4. The CDR3 totals 16 residues. The DNA for the CDR3 is TGTGCCAGCAGTTTATCTTCCGGGAGGGCCCAAGAGACCCAGTACTTC. It specifies CASSLSSGRAQETQYF.

Many counts were recorded for this clonotype. The chain uses TRBV19 and TRBJ2-7; 7 bases are a match to TRBD1. Unmatched junction bases numbered 12, after V lost 5 bases and J lost 2 bases. There are 16 residues in the CDR3. Germline loops: CDR1 LNHDA, CDR2 SQIVND (reference sequence). CDR3 loop: CASSLQTGTETYEQYF. The CDR3 DNA sequence: TGTGCCAGTAGTCTCCAAACCGGGACAGAAACCTACGAGCAGTACTTC.

About this clonotype: The missing conserved phenylalanine or tryptophan at the end of this CDR3 makes a read error likely. This chain connects TRBV28 to TRBJ2-5, with 7 bases matching TRBD2. CDR3 length equals 15 residues. After removal of 5 bases from V and 7 bases from J, the junction contained 13 bases not matched to a gene. Germline lookup yields CDR1 MDHEN and CDR2 SYDVKM. The CDR3 bases are TGTGCCAGCAGTCCCGGACTAGTCGGGTCGCGGACCCAGTACCTC. It yields the protein CASSPGLVGSRTQYL.

This clonotype was seen many times. The chain combines TRBV6-4 with TRBJ1-5; TRBD1 agrees at 8 bases. The V gene's germline CDR1 is MRHNA and CDR2 SNTAGT. This CDR3 region has 17 residues. Germline trimming cut 7 bases from V and 0 bases from J; bases unmatched to any gene: 11. In nucleotides, the CDR3 is TGTGCCAGCAAATCACTGACAGGGGTGGGTAGCAATCAGCCCCAGCATTTT. As protein: CASKSLTGVGSNQPQHF.

This clonotype was counted a few times. The V call is TRBV6-2 or TRBV6-3, the J call TRBJ2-7, with 7 bases matching TRBD2. V was clipped by 0 bases and J by 0 bases; unmatched bases: 5. Germline V gene data show CDR1 as MNHEY and CDR2 as SVGEGT. This CDR3 region has 16 residues. In nucleotides, the CDR3 is TGTGCCAGCAGTTACTCGGTCGGCGGGAGCTCCTACGAGCAGTACTTC. Protein sequence: CASSYSVGGSSYEQYF.

This clonotype occurred many times. The chain carries TRBV11-2 and TRBJ2-5, with a possible D match to TRBD1 (5 bases). Per the germline V gene, CDR1 is SGHAT and CDR2 is FQNNGV. The CDR3 covers 14 residues. Trimming removed 5 bases at V and 5 bases at J, with 15 bases between. The CDR3 here is CASSAIEDTETQYF. Written as DNA, the CDR3 is TGTGCCAGCAGCGCGATCGAGGACACGGAGACCCAGTACTTC.

This clonotype was picked up many times. The chain employs TRBV6-2 or TRBV6-3 and TRBJ2-7; possibly TRBD2 for D (6 bases). The V and J ends lost 2 bases and 2 bases respectively, with 16 bases between them. Per germline, CDR1 MNHEY and CDR2 SVGEGT. The CDR3 loop spans 16 amino acids. The CDR3 loop is CASSYPLSAGPYEQYF. The CDR3 DNA sequence: TGTGCCAGCAGTTACCCCCTTTCCGCGGGACCCTACGAGCAGTACTTC.

This clonotype was recorded many times. The V and J genes are TRBV15 and TRBJ2-2; D uncertain. The CDR3 is 14 residues long. Germline V gives CDR1 LNHNV, CDR2 YYDKDF (reference sequence). The V gene lost 0 bases and the J gene lost 6 bases, with 8 bases spanning the gap. The DNA for the CDR3 is TGTGCCACCAGCAGAGATCGAGTACCCGGGGAGCTGTTTTTT. Its protein product is CATSRDRVPGELFF.